A single sample gave rise to the 9 T cell receptor beta chains below, sequenced in a study of shared clonotypes between healthy human individuals (dated by TCRdb to 2020 to 2021). The receptor library was made with the immunoSEQ multiplex PCR assay. Held by TCRdb, this immuneACCESS table contains in-frame sequences only and omits some clones. Under half of the omission traces to an unresolved V gene where checked; the cause of the rest is unknown. This sample has hundreds of thousands of clones in its table, and around 96% of those were observed once. The ten largest clones represent about 0.12% of the sample. CD8 naive samples consisted of CD45RO-negative cells that were positively selected for CCR7, yielding a CD45RA+CCR7+ population without TemRA cells. Sequenced sample: naive CD8+ T cells sorted from blood. The sample's cell subset or site, from its label and the paper: CD45RA+CCR7+. The receptors here all came from a woman between 25 and 40 years old in good health.

This chain joins TRBV13 and TRBJ2-1; D is unresolved. Trimming took 1 base from V and 6 from J, leaving 7 bases between them. In germline, CDR1 is PRHDT, CDR2 FYEKMQ (reference sequence). This CDR3 contains 13 residues. The CDR3 loop is CASSLVSGNEQFF. CDR3 coding DNA: TGTGCCAGCAGCTTAGTTTCTGGCAATGAGCAGTTCTTC.

This rearrangement joins TRBV27 to TRBJ1-1, with D perhaps TRBD1 (5 bases). Germline assignment: CDR1 MNHEY and CDR2 SMNVEV (reference sequence). This CDR3 has 14 residues. V gave up 0 bases and J gave up 6 bases, with 11 bases separating them. The CDR3 here is CASSLSSGISEAFF. In DNA form, the CDR3 reads TGTGCCAGCAGTTTATCGTCAGGGATCTCTGAAGCTTTCTTT.

The rearrangement joins TRBV7-8 to TRBJ1-4; the D gene is possibly TRBD1 (6 bases). Germline CDR1 reads SGHVS; CDR2 reads FQNEAQ. The CDR3 spans 16 residues. The V end lost 3 bases, the J end lost 4 bases, and 15 bases lay between the germline ends. The CDR3 DNA is TGTGCCAGCAGCTTCACACCACAGGGAGTTAATGAAAAACTGTTTTTT. Amino acids: CASSFTPQGVNEKLFF.

V and J are TRBV6-1 and TRBJ2-7; TRBD2 is a possible D gene (5 bases). Germline CDR1 MNHNS, CDR2 SASEGT. V lost 2 bases and J lost 6, with 17 bases in between. CDR3 length equals 15 residues. The CDR3 loop is CASSEFGIGLGEQYF. CDR3 DNA: TGTGCCAGCAGTGAATTCGGGATAGGGTTGGGCGAGCAGTACTTC.

This rearrangement joins TRBV28 to TRBJ2-7; TRBD1 matches 7 bases. V was clipped by 5 bases and J by 3 bases; unmatched bases: 7. The germline V gene encodes CDR1 MDHEN and CDR2 SYDVKM. The CDR3 loop spans 14 amino acids. The chain's CDR3 is CASSSRDSNYEQYF. The CDR3 region has the DNA TGTGCCAGCAGTAGCCGGGACAGCAACTACGAGCAGTACTTC.

Notes on this clone: Distinct nucleotide sequences in the sample also encode this CDR3. V gene TRBV27 combines with J gene TRBJ2-7; a weak D match, TRBD2 (6 bases). The CDR3 consists of 12 residues. V shed 8 bases and J shed 0 bases, with 8 bases lying between them. Germline CDR1 reads MNHEY; CDR2 reads SMNVEV (reference sequence). CDR3: CASAGSSYEQYF. The CDR3 bases are TGTGCCAGCGCGGGGAGCTCCTACGAGCAGTACTTC.

The chain has TRBV27 and TRBJ2-7; D is unresolved. The CDR3 spans 12 residues. V was trimmed by 5 bases and J by 3 bases, leaving 8 bases between them. Germline assignment: CDR1 MNHEY and CDR2 SMNVEV (reference sequence). The CDR3 region has the DNA TGTGCCAGCAGTCCCGACCACTACGAGCAGTACTTC. It translates to CASSPDHYEQYF.

The V call is TRBV27, the J call TRBJ2-5; TRBD2 might be the D (7 bases). V lost 2 bases, J lost 0 bases, and 13 bases lay in between. The CDR3 is 16 amino acids. Germline V gene data show CDR1 as MNHEY and CDR2 as SMNVEV (reference sequence). The CDR3 is CASSLGAGAYQETQYF. The CDR3 DNA follows: TGTGCCAGCAGTTTAGGGGCGGGGGCGTACCAAGAGACCCAGTACTTC.

As DNA, the CDR3 is TGTGCCAGCAGTTTAAGCCTAGCGGGAGTACTCAATGAGCAGTTCTTC. Residues: CASSLSLAGVLNEQFF. This chain links TRBV28 with TRBJ2-1; TRBD2 matches at 10 bases. With V trimmed by 2 bases and J by 6 bases, 7 bases remained unmatched. CDR3 size: 16 residues. The germline CDR1 and CDR2 sequences are MDHEN and SYDVKM. Based on the CDR3 plus reference TRBV28 and TRBJ2-1, the full variable domain is DVKVTQSSRYLVKRTGEKVFLECVQDMDHENMFWYRQDPGLGLRLIYFSYDVKMKEKGDIPEGYSVSREKKERFSLILESASTNQTSMYLCASSLSLAGVLNEQFFGPGTRLTVL.